The TCR beta chain described here comes from a study of CD8+ T cells in alopecia areata. Study information: Each of the treated patients was given oral tofacitinib, 5 to 10 mg twice daily, for moderate-to-severe alopecia areata. The study, taken as a whole, reports: Among the top 100, expanded CD8+ clones, as well as scalp clonality, were significantly decreased by tofacitinib.

The treatment: oral pan-JAK inhibitor, 5-10 mg twice daily. In alopecia areata patients, both lesional scalp punch biopsies and peripheral blood were collected. Sorting from PBMCs produced CD4+ and CD8+ T cells. This clone has only a few counts. What it binds is not known. The CDR3 is 14 residues long. V lost 4 bases and J 6 bases, leaving 13 bases between the germline ends. Germline CDR1 SGHRS, CDR2 YFSETQ. Once RNA had been extracted, it was reverse transcribed into cDNA to act as the sequencing template. TCRdb's table, derived via immunoSEQ multiplex PCR, lists solely in-frame clones and lacks some. The data contain approximately 210,000 clones, just over 65% of them singletons.

This sequence was found in a human donor with alopecia areata. The sample in question was CD4+ T cells sorted from blood, obtained at approximately week 42, from a patient treated with tofacitinib. The chain is built from TRBV5-1 and TRBJ2-2, with D possibly TRBD1 on 6 matching bases. Here the CDR3 reads CASSILQGSGELFF. The CDR3, as DNA: TGCGCCAGCAGCATACTACAGGGATCCGGGGAGCTGTTTTTT. The full variable domain, completed using reference TRBV5-1 and TRBJ2-2, is KAGVTQTPRYLIKTRGQQVTLSCSPISGHRSVSWYQQTPGQGLQFLFEYFSETQRNKGNFPGRFSGRQFSNSRSEMNVSTLELGDSALYLCASSILQGSGELFFGEGSRLTVL.